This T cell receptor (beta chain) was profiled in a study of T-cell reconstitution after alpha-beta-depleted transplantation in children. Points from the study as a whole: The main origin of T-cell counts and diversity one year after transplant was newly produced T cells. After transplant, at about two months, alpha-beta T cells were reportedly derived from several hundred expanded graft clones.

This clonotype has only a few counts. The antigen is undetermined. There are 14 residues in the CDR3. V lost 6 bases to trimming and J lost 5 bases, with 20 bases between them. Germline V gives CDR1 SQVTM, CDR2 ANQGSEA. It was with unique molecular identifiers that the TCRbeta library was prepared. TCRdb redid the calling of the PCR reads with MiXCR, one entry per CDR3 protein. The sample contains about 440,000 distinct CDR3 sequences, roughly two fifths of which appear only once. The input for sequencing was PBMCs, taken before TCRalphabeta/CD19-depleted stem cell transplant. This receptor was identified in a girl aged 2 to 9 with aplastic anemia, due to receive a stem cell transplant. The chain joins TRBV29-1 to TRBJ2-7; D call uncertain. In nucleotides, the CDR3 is TGCAGCGTCAAAACCTCGACACGGCAAGACGAGCAGTACTTC. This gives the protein CSVKTSTRQDEQYF.